Listed below are T cell receptor beta chains from one sample, sequenced in a study of response to subunit inactivated influenza vaccine. TCRdb fed the RT-PCR reads into MiXCR, producing one record per CDR3 protein. The data contain 800,000 or so distinct CDR3 sequences, 21% of them seen just once; the ten biggest clones take up roughly 10%. The sequencing used PBMCs from blood, collected roughly 5 days after vaccination. Source of these receptors: a man over 45 who received an inactivated influenza vaccine. CDR3s include the opening cysteine and the closing phenylalanine or tryptophan. D genes are given only for firm matches. Size values are once, few and many counts, or a class for expanded clones, and some rows have none.

>-|-|TRBJ2-1|TRBV30
TGTGCCTGGAGGGGAGCCTCCTCCTACAATGAGCAGTTCTTC
CAWRGASSYNEQFF
>TRBD2|few|TRBJ2-1|TRBV4-2
TGTGCCAGCAGCCGCCTGACTAGCGGGTCTTACAATGAGCAGTTCTTC
CASSRLTSGSYNEQFF
>-|-|TRBJ2-7|TRBV29-1
TGCAGCGTTGAGGGGTCAACAACCTACGAGCAGTACTTC
CSVEGSTTYEQYF
>-|few|TRBJ2-1|TRBV20-1
TGCAGTGCTAGTAGGAAGGGCAATGAGCAGTTCTTC
CSASRKGNEQFF
>TRBD1|-|TRBJ1-1|TRBV12-3/TRBV12-4
TGTGCCAGCAGGGCAGGGGGGGTGAACACTGAAGCTTTCTTT
CASRAGGVNTEAFF
>-|-|TRBJ2-7|TRBV7-9
TGTGCCAGCAGCTTATTGGGGGTCGGCGAGCAGTACTTC
CASSLLGVGEQYF
>-|many|TRBJ1-5|TRBV7-2
TGTGCCAGCAGCCGGACATTGAGTCAGCCCCAGCATTTT
CASSRTLSQPQHF
>-|few|TRBJ2-1|TRBV7-8
TGTGCCAGCAGCACCGGGATTTACAATGAGCAGTTCTTC
CASSTGIYNEQFF
>-|many|TRBJ2-3|TRBV20-1
TGCAGTGCTGGGGGAGGACAGGTCACAGATACGCAGTATTTT
CSAGGGQVTDTQYF
>-|-|TRBJ2-7|TRBV4-1
TGCGCCAGCAGCCAAGGTCCGGGATTGGGGTACGAGCAGTACTTC
CASSQGPGLGYEQYF
>-|-|TRBJ2-7|TRBV7-8
TGTGCCAGCAGACCTAGGGACATTGGGAGTTGGGAGCAGTACTTC
CASRPRDIGSWEQYF
>-|-|TRBJ2-1|TRBV20-1
TGCAGTGCTAGAGTCGGGCCCACCTACAATGAGCAGTTCTTC
CSARVGPTYNEQFF
>-|-|TRBJ2-1|TRBV7-9
TGTTCCAGCAGCTCGTTTAGCGGAAGCTCCTACAATGAGCAGTTCTTC
CSSSSFSGSSYNEQFF
>-|-|TRBJ2-2|TRBV6-5
TGTGCCAGCAGTTACTTCGAGCCCGGGGAGCTGTTTTTT
CASSYFEPGELFF
>-|-|TRBJ2-3|TRBV7-9
TGTGCCAGCAGCTCCCCGGACGGCTCAGATACGCAGTATTTT
CASSSPDGSDTQYF
>TRBD1|few|TRBJ1-5|TRBV6-2/TRBV6-3
TGTGCCAGCAGTTCCACGGACAGGGGGGATCAGCCCCAGCATTTT
CASSSTDRGDQPQHF
>TRBD2|many|TRBJ2-1|TRBV28
TGTGCCAGCAGTTTGACGGGACTAGCTTACAGCAATGAGCAGTTCTTC
CASSLTGLAYSNEQFF
>TRBD2|few|TRBJ2-7|TRBV15
TGTGCCACCAGCAGGGGACTAGCGGGGGGGAGCTCCTACGAGCAGTACTTC
CATSRGLAGGSSYEQYF
>-|-|TRBJ1-3|TRBV5-1
TGCGCCAGCAGACCTCCCGGGGGGACTGGAAACACCATATATTTT
CASRPPGGTGNTIYF
>TRBD2|-|TRBJ2-3|TRBV29-1
TGCAGCGCCGGGACTAGCGGGTCCCAGGGGACGCAGTATTTT
CSAGTSGSQGTQYF
>TRBD1|few|TRBJ1-2|TRBV28
TGTGCCAGCAGTTTATGGGGACAGGGGGGGGGCTACACCTTC
CASSLWGQGGGYTF
>TRBD2|-|TRBJ2-7|TRBV13
TGTACCAGCAGCTTAAGGCTAGCGGGGGGCTCCTACGAGCAGTACTTC
CTSSLRLAGGSYEQYF
>-|-|TRBJ2-5|TRBV9
TGTGCCAGCAGCCCAAGCCCCGGGATTCAAGAGACCCAGTACTTC
CASSPSPGIQETQYF
>-|few|TRBJ1-2|TRBV29-1
TGCAGCGTTAGTAGAGGGAAATACTATGGCTACACCTTC
CSVSRGKYYGYTF